The present entry profiles one TCR beta chain with its context. The source of the sample is a study of blood T cell repertoires in COVID-19. Study context: T cells, B-cell-depleted T cells, or PBMCs provided the cDNA or gDNA that served as material.

Per the original data handling: How many nucleated cells were present was estimated from reference gene primer amplification. Generated by immunoSEQ multiplex PCR, the TCRdb table keeps only in-frame clones and is missing some. V and J calls and clone size come straight from that table; D and trimming were deduced from the DNA. The profile shows 200,000 or so clones, 79% of them singletons. The ends lost 3 bases at V and 8 bases at J; junction bases unmatched: 12. The CDR3 is made up of 17 amino acids. From germline, CDR1 is KGHSH and CDR2 LQKENI. This sequence originates from a man in his 60s with active or convalescent COVID-19. The chain uses TRBV18 and TRBJ2-1; 11 nucleotides align to TRBD2. The sample comprised peripheral blood. CDR3: CASSPLGELAGADEQFF. For the CDR3, the DNA is TGTGCCAGCTCACCCCTAGGAGAACTAGCGGGAGCGGATGAGCAGTTCTTC. Supplemented by reference TRBV18 and TRBJ2-1, the full variable domain reads NAGVMQNPRHLVRRRGQEARLRCSPMKGHSHVYWYRQLPEEGLKFMVYLQKENIIDESGMPKERFSAEFPKEGPSILRIQQVVRGDSAAYFCASSPLGELAGADEQFFGPGTRLTVL.